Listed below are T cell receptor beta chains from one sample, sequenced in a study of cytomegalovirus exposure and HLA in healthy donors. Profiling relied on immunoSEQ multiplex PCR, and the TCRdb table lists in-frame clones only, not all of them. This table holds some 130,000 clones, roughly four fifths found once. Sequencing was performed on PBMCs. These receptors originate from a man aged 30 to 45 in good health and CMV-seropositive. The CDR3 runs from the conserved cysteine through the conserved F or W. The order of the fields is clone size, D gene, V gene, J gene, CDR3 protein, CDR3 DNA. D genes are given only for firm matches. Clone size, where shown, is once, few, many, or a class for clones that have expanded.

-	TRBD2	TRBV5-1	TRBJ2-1	CASNLAGVAGQFF	TGCGCCAGCAACTTGGCCGGGGTAGCGGGGCAGTTCTTC
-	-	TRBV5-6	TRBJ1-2	CASSFGRDYGYTF	TGTGCCAGCAGCTTTGGCAGGGACTATGGCTACACCTTC
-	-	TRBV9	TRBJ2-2	CASSFRLRKDTGELFF	TGTGCCAGCAGCTTCCGTTTGAGGAAGGACACCGGGGAGCTGTTTTTT
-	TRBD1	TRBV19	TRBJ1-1	CASLKTGANTEAFF	TGTGCCAGCCTAAAGACAGGGGCGAACACTGAAGCTTTCTTT
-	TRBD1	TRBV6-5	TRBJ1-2	CASSPLDRGGYGYTF	TGTGCCAGCAGTCCCTTGGACAGGGGGGGATATGGCTACACCTTC
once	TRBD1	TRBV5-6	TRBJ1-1	CASSSPQGWAFF	TGTGCCAGCAGCTCGCCACAGGGGTGGGCTTTCTTT
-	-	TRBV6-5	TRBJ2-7	CASRLSRVYEQYF	TGTGCCAGCAGACTAAGCCGGGTTTACGAGCAGTACTTC
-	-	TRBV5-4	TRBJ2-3	CASSLMGAADTQYF	TGTGCCAGCAGCTTGATGGGGGCTGCAGATACGCAGTATTTT
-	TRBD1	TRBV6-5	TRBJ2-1	CASSLDRGWDEQFF	TGTGCCAGCAGTCTAGACAGGGGTTGGGATGAGCAGTTCTTC
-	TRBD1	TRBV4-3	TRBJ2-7	CASSLRQGSYEQYF	TGCGCCAGCAGCCTTCGACAGGGTTCCTACGAGCAGTACTTC
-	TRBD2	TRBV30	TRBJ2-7	CAWSASGSYEQYF	TGTGCCTGGAGTGCCAGCGGGAGCTACGAGCAGTACTTC
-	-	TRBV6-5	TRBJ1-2	CASTQGLGYTF	TGTGCCAGCACCCAGGGGTTGGGCTACACCTTC
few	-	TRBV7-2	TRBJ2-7	CASMSGVYSYEQYF	TGTGCCAGCATGTCGGGGGTCTACTCCTACGAGCAGTACTTC
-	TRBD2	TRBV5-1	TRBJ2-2	CASSPGLAGGLNTGELFF	TGCGCCAGCAGCCCCGGACTAGCGGGGGGCCTGAACACCGGGGAGCTGTTTTTT
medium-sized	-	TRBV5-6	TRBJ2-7	CASSLAERSSGYEQYF	TGTGCCAGCAGCTTGGCCGAGCGGTCCTCGGGCTACGAGCAGTACTTC
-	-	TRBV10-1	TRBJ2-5	CASSDPAAGETQYF	TGCGCCAGCAGTGACCCCGCGGCCGGAGAGACCCAGTACTTC
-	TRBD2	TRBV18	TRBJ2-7	CATNKGLAEGEQYF	TGTGCCACTAACAAGGGGCTAGCGGAGGGAGAGCAGTACTTC
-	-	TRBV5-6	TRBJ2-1	CASNQGGSYNEQFF	TGTGCCAGCAACCAGGGTGGCTCCTACAATGAGCAGTTCTTC
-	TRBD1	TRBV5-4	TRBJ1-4	CASSSRTGGDEKLFF	TGTGCCAGCAGCTCGCGGACAGGGGGGGATGAAAAACTGTTTTTT
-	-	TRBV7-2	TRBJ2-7	CASSLALDNSYEQYF	TGTGCCAGCAGCTTAGCCCTGGACAATTCCTACGAGCAGTACTTC
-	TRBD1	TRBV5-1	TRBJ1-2	CASSPDRVIPWAGGYTF	TGCGCCAGCAGCCCTGACAGGGTAATTCCCTGGGCCGGGGGCTACACCTTC
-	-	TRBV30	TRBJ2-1	CAWSVSRYNEQFF	TGTGCCTGGAGTGTCTCCAGATACAATGAGCAGTTCTTC
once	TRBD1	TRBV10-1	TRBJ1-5	CASSPGQLSYSNQPQHF	TGCGCCAGCAGTCCGGGACAGTTAAGTTATAGCAATCAGCCCCAGCATTTT
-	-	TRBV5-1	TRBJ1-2	CASSLAPTRTEYGYTF	TGCGCCAGCAGCTTGGCCCCTACTAGGACTGAATATGGCTACACCTTC
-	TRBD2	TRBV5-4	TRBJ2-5	CASRLGLAGGQETQYF	TGTGCCAGCAGGCTAGGGCTAGCGGGAGGACAAGAGACCCAGTACTTC
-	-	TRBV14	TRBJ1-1	CASSQNLIRNTEAFF	TGTGCCAGCAGCCAAAATTTAATTAGAAACACTGAAGCTTTCTTT
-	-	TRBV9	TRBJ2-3	CASSVLLGGTDTQYF	TGTGCCAGCAGCGTGCTACTAGGCGGAACAGATACGCAGTATTTT
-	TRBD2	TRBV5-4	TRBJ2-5	CASSLPREGLKTQYF	TGTGCCAGCAGCTTGCCTCGGGAGGGGTTAAAGACCCAGTACTTC
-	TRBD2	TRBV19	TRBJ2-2	CASSSQGGFTGELFF	TGTGCCAGTAGTAGCCAGGGAGGGTTTACCGGGGAGCTGTTTTTT
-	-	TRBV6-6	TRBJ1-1	CASSYSALGYTEAFF	TGTGCCAGCAGTTACTCGGCATTGGGCTACACTGAAGCTTTCTTT
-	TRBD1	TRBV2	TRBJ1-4	CASRATGAANEKLFF	TGTGCCAGCAGAGCAACAGGGGCTGCTAATGAAAAACTGTTTTTT
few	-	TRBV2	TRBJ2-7	CASTLGPGEQYF	TGTGCCAGCACGCTTGGTCCAGGCGAGCAGTACTTC
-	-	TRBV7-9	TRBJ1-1	CASSPVGGTEAFF	TGTGCCAGCAGCCCAGTTGGGGGGACTGAAGCTTTCTTT
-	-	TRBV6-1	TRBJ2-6	CASSEARGWGANVLTF	TGTGCCAGCAGTGAAGCGAGGGGGTGGGGGGCCAACGTCCTGACTTTC
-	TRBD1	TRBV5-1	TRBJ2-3	CASSEDRGTDTQYF	TGCGCCAGCAGCGAGGACAGGGGAACAGATACGCAGTATTTT
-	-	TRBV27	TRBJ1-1	CASSLFGGGTEAFF	TGTGCCAGCAGTTTATTTGGGGGAGGCACTGAAGCTTTCTTT
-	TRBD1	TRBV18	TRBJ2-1	CASSPLRGHEQFF	TGTGCCAGCTCACCGCTCAGGGGGCATGAGCAGTTCTTC
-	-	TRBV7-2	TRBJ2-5	CASSLRLRQETQYF	TGTGCCAGCAGCTTACGGTTGCGTCAAGAGACCCAGTACTTC
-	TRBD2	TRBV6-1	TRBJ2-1	CASSGASGTSYNEQFF	TGTGCCAGCAGTGGGGCTAGCGGAACCTCCTACAATGAGCAGTTCTTC
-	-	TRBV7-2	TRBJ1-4	CASSLGGPTGKLFF	TGTGCCAGCAGCTTAGGAGGGCCCACTGGAAAACTGTTTTTT
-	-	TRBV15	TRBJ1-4	CATSRDRGGNEKLFF	TGTGCCACCAGCAGAGATCGGGGGGGTAATGAAAAACTGTTTTTT
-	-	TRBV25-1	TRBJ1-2	CASSRGRGYTF	TGTGCCAGCAGCAGGGGTAGGGGCTACACCTTC
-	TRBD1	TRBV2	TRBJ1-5	CASTPGTGQNQPQHF	TGTGCCAGCACCCCAGGGACAGGGCAAAATCAGCCCCAGCATTTT
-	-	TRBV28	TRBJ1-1	CASSREGGSMNTEAFF	TGTGCCAGCAGTCGAGAGGGAGGATCCATGAACACTGAAGCTTTCTTT
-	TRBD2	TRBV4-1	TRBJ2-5	CASSQSGDYLRETQYF	TGCGCCAGCAGCCAGTCCGGGGACTATCTCCGGGAGACCCAGTACTTC
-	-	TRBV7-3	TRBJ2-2	CASSDGSRRANTGELFF	TGTGCCAGCAGCGACGGAAGTAGGAGAGCGAACACCGGGGAGCTGTTTTTT
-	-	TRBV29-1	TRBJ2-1	CSAGQPTHNEQFF	TGCAGCGCCGGACAGCCTACCCACAATGAGCAGTTCTTC
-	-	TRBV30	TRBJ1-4	CAWAGTPEKLFF	TGTGCCTGGGCCGGGACACCTGAAAAACTGTTTTTT
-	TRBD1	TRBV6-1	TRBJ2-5	CASRTDRGETQYF	TGTGCCAGCAGAACAGACAGGGGGGAGACCCAGTACTTC
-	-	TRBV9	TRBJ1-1	CASSARMNTEAFF	TGTGCCAGCAGCGCCCGTATGAACACTGAAGCTTTCTTT
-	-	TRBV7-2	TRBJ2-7	CASSPPGFEQYF	TGTGCCAGCAGCCCACCCGGGTTCGAGCAGTACTTC
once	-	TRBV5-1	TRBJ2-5	CASSLAWSETQYF	TGCGCCAGCAGCTTGGCCTGGAGTGAGACCCAGTACTTC
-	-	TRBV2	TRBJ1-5	CASSEQPTGSNQPQHF	TGTGCCAGCAGTGAGCAGCCTACAGGGAGCAATCAGCCCCAGCATTTT
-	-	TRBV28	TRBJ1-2	CASRSPGVNHGYTF	TGTGCCAGCAGGTCCCCGGGGGTAAACCATGGCTACACCTTC